The 25 T cell receptor beta chains reported below all come from one sample, sequenced in a study of radiotherapy plus CTLA-4 blockade in lung cancer. Using immunoSEQ multiplex PCR, the repertoire was profiled, and TCRdb retains in-frame clones only, with some absent. The sample shows 90,000 to 130,000 clones, roughly 86% of them seen only once. This material consisted of peripheral blood, taken from a patient treated with radiotherapy plus ipilimumab. The receptors were sampled from a human donor with non-small cell lung cancer that progressed on radiotherapy plus ipilimumab. Some clones in this sample may be carry-over from other donors' samples.

This clone was counted once. This chain uses TRBV27 with TRBJ1-2; 7 nucleotides align to TRBD1. V shed 3 bases and J 4 bases; nucleotides not matched to a gene: 8. The CDR3 loop spans 15 amino acids. Germline CDR1 reads MNHEY; CDR2 reads SMNVEV (reference sequence). The CDR3 region has the DNA TGTGCCAGCAGTTTCTGGGACAGTCTTCCCTATGGCTACACCTTC. Translated, it gives CASSFWDSLPYGYTF.

The chain recombines TRBV5-1 with TRBJ1-2, with D unresolved. From germline, CDR1 is SGHRS and CDR2 YFSETQ. This CDR3 contains 13 residues. Trimming removed 0 bases at V and 4 bases at J, with 7 bases between. The chain's CDR3 is CASSLGYGYGYTF. DNA of the CDR3: TGCGCCAGCAGCTTGGGGTATGGCTATGGCTACACCTTC. Complete variable domain (other parts from reference TRBV5-1 and TRBJ1-2): KAGVTQTPRYLIKTRGQQVTLSCSPISGHRSVSWYQQTPGQGLQFLFEYFSETQRNKGNFPGRFSGRQFSNSRSEMNVSTLELGDSALYLCASSLGYGYGYTFGSGTRLTVV.

The chain has TRBV6-4 and TRBJ2-2; D is possibly TRBD1 (5 bases). This CDR3 contains 14 residues. Trimming shortened V by 4 bases and J by 1 base, and 7 bases separated the two germline ends. Germline V gene sequence: CDR1 MRHNA, CDR2 SNTAGT. CDR3 bases: TGTGCCAGCAGTGGACAGTGGAACACCGGGGAGCTGTTTTTT. It encodes CASSGQWNTGELFF.

The DNA of the CDR3 is TGTGCCATCAGTGAAATAGGAGCTAACTATGGCTACACCTTC. Translation: CAISEIGANYGYTF. J is TRBJ1-2 and V is TRBV10-3; no clear D. Trimming took 3 bases from V and 0 from J, leaving 8 bases between them. This CDR3 has 14 residues. Germline assignment: CDR1 ENHRY and CDR2 SYGVKD.

The chain recombines TRBV6-5 with TRBJ1-5; D is ambiguous. The CDR3 is 13 residues long. Per the germline V gene, CDR1 is MNHEY and CDR2 is SVGAGI. V was pared by 6 bases and J by 5 bases, with 11 bases between. The CDR3 DNA is TGTGCCAGCAGAATGGACGGGGATCAGCCCCAGCATTTT. Translating it yields CASRMDGDQPQHF.

The chain carries TRBV28 and TRBJ1-5; maybe TRBD1 (6 bases). Looked up from germline, CDR1 is MDHEN and CDR2 is SYDVKM. CDR3 length: 16 amino acids. Trimming left V 3 bases short and J 2 bases short, with 14 bases between. The CDR3 loop is CASSFWTEGGNQPQHF. The CDR3 DNA follows: TGTGCCAGCAGTTTTTGGACAGAGGGAGGCAATCAGCCCCAGCATTTT. Full variable domain (remainder filled in from reference TRBV28 and TRBJ1-5): DVKVTQSSRYLVKRTGEKVFLECVQDMDHENMFWYRQDPGLGLRLIYFSYDVKMKEKGDIPEGYSVSREKKERFSLILESASTNQTSMYLCASSFWTEGGNQPQHFGDGTRLSIL.

The rearrangement links TRBV18 to TRBJ1-4; 11 nucleotides agree with TRBD1. V lost 2 bases and J lost 7; bases outside the gene matches: 0. CDR3 size: 14 residues. Germline assignment: CDR1 KGHSH and CDR2 LQKENI. As DNA, the CDR3 is TGTGCCAGCTCACCAGGGACAGGGGGTGAAAAACTGTTTTTT. It is translated as CASSPGTGGEKLFF.

The J gene is TRBJ2-6, the V gene TRBV5-6; D remains unclear. Trimming stripped 4 bases from V and 2 bases from J, with 10 bases between. Per the germline V gene, CDR1 is SGHDT and CDR2 is YYEEEE. The CDR3 consists of 15 residues. DNA for the CDR3: TGTGCCAGCAGCCTCTTTTCACCTGGGGCCAACGTCCTGACTTTC. It is translated as CASSLFSPGANVLTF.

This chain joins TRBV5-1 and TRBJ2-2; D is unresolved. The CDR3 spans 16 residues. V was trimmed by 5 bases and J by 5 bases, leaving 19 bases between them. Germline values: CDR1 SGHRS, CDR2 YFSETQ. CDR3 sequence reads: CASSLDPDLGTGELFF. In nucleotides, the CDR3 is TGCGCCAGCAGTTTAGACCCGGATCTTGGAACCGGGGAGCTGTTTTTT.

The table lists this clone with a few counts. The V gene is TRBV6-1, the J gene TRBJ1-4; 7 bases are shared with TRBD1. There are 13 residues in the CDR3. The V segment lost 6 bases and the J segment 5 bases; nucleotides outside the gene matches: 3. Germline V gene sequence: CDR1 MNHNS, CDR2 SASEGT. The CDR3 loop is CASRRGQNEKLFF. For the CDR3, the DNA is TGTGCCAGCAGGAGGGGGCAGAATGAAAAACTGTTTTTT.

CDR3 region: CASSLGDNTEAFF. The CDR3 DNA reads TGTGCCAGCAGCTTAGGCGATAACACTGAAGCTTTCTTT. This chain joins TRBV11-3 and TRBJ1-1; D is uncertain. The V and J ends lost 1 base and 2 bases respectively, with 5 bases between them. Germline CDR1 and CDR2: SGHNT and YENEEA. The CDR3 runs to 13 residues.

This clone appeared a few times. The chain employs TRBV7-2 and TRBJ2-6, with no clear D. The CDR3 is 15 amino acids. Germline CDR1 SGHTA, CDR2 FQGNSA. V lost 2 bases and J 0 bases, leaving 5 bases between the germline ends. The CDR3 nucleotides are TGTGCCAGCAGCTTACAGGTCTCTGGGGCCAACGTCCTGACTTTC. Translating gives CASSLQVSGANVLTF.

Turning to this clone: Other DNA sequences in the sample encode the same CDR3. The rearrangement links TRBV4-2 to TRBJ2-7; TRBD1 matches at 8 bases. The length of the CDR3 is 14 residues. The V and J ends lost 0 bases and 2 bases, in that order; junction bases with no gene match: 0. Germline V CDR1 and CDR2: LGHNA, YNFKEQ. The CDR3 spells CASSQEDRAYEQYF. DNA for the CDR3: TGTGCCAGCAGCCAAGAGGACAGGGCCTACGAGCAGTACTTC.

The chain is built from TRBV7-2 and TRBJ2-3; perhaps D is TRBD1 or TRBD2 (6 bases each). The length of the CDR3 is 18 residues. Deletions cut 2 bases from V and 5 bases from J, with 23 bases between. In germline, CDR1 is SGHTA, CDR2 FQGNSA. CDR3 in amino acids: CASSLNLSPGALGDTQYF. DNA of the CDR3: TGTGCCAGCAGCTTAAATCTCTCCCCGGGGGCGTTGGGAGATACGCAGTATTTT. Complete variable domain (other parts from reference TRBV7-2 and TRBJ2-3): GAGVSQSPSNKVTEKGKDVELRCDPISGHTALYWYRQSLGQGLEFLIYFQGNSAPDKSGLPSDRFSAERTGGSVSTLTIQRTQQEDSAVYLCASSLNLSPGALGDTQYFGPGTRLTVL.

The chain has TRBV18 and TRBJ1-5; D is unresolved. The CDR3 length is 16 residues. The V end lost 3 bases, the J end lost 0 bases, and 12 bases lay between the germline ends. Germline CDR1 is KGHSH and CDR2 is LQKENI. Written as DNA, the CDR3 is TGTGCCAGCTCACCGGAAACGGACTATAGCAATCAGCCCCAGCATTTT. Protein product: CASSPETDYSNQPQHF.

DNA of the CDR3: TGTGCCAGCTCACCGAGTGGGACAGTTAATTCACCCCTCCACTTT. Protein: CASSPSGTVNSPLHF. The chain recombines TRBV18 with TRBJ1-6, with 7 bases identical to TRBD1. The J segment lost 6 bases and the V segment lost 3 bases, leaving 5 bases of the junction unmatched. Germline V gives CDR1 KGHSH, CDR2 LQKENI. The CDR3 sequence is 15 residues long. The full variable domain, in which reference TRBV18 and TRBJ1-6 provide the parts outside the CDR3, is NAGVMQNPRHLVRRRGQEARLRCSPMKGHSHVYWYRQLPEEGLKFMVYLQKENIIDESGMPKERFSAEFPKEGPSILRIQQVVRGDSAAYFCASSPSGTVNSPLHFGNGTRLTVT.

This clone was found once. The V call is TRBV19, the J call TRBJ1-1; D is possibly TRBD1 (5 bases). The CDR3 extends over 12 amino acids. The germline V and J ends were trimmed by 4 bases and 5 bases, with 8 bases remaining between them. The germline gives CDR1 LNHDA, CDR2 SQIVND (reference sequence). CDR3 coding DNA: TGTGCCAGTAGTAGCCGACAGACTGAAGCTTTCTTT. This translates into CASSSRQTEAFF. The complete variable domain, with remaining parts taken from reference TRBV19 and TRBJ1-1, reads DGGITQSPKYLFRKEGQNVTLSCEQNLNHDAMYWYRQDPGQGLRLIYYSQIVNDFQKGDIAEGYSVSREKKESFPLTVTSAQKNPTAFYLCASSSRQTEAFFGQGTRLTVV.

The chain couples TRBV2 to TRBJ1-6, with D uncertain. Between the trimmed V and J ends, which lost 2 bases and 7 bases, there was a span of 9 bases. The CDR3 is 14 amino acids. Per the germline V gene, CDR1 is SNHLY and CDR2 is FYNNEI. The CDR3: CASSESVGNSPLHF. The DNA for the CDR3 is TGTGCCAGCAGTGAAAGTGTGGGAAATTCACCCCTCCACTTT.

This CDR3 is CARTGRAMNTEAFF. In DNA form, the CDR3 reads TGTGCCAGGACAGGGAGGGCTATGAACACTGAAGCTTTCTTT. This chain links TRBV28 with TRBJ1-1; 7 bases line up with TRBD1. V lost 9 bases, J lost 0 bases, and 7 bases stayed unmatched. CDR1 and CDR2 from the germline V gene are MDHEN and SYDVKM. The CDR3 runs 14 residues.

The chain links TRBV2 to TRBJ1-1; D is unclear. The CDR3 totals 16 residues. In germline, CDR1 is SNHLY, CDR2 FYNNEI. The V gene lost 4 bases and the J gene lost 4 bases, with 19 bases spanning the gap. The CDR3 DNA reads as TGTGCCAGCAGTGGAGGGTTTTTGACCCGGAGCACTGAAGCTTTCTTT. It is translated as CASSGGFLTRSTEAFF. Based on the CDR3 plus reference TRBV2 and TRBJ1-1, the full variable domain is EPEVTQTPSHQVTQMGQEVILRCVPISNHLYFYWYRQILGQKVEFLVSFYNNEISEKSEIFDDQFSVERPDGSNFTLKIRSTKLEDSAMYFCASSGGFLTRSTEAFFGQGTRLTVV.

The rearrangement links TRBV27 to TRBJ1-1; 7 positions agree with TRBD1. This CDR3 region has 14 residues. With 3 bases clipped from V and 5 bases from J, the junction kept 6 bases outside the gene matches. Germline V gene data show CDR1 as MNHEY and CDR2 as SMNVEV (reference sequence). The CDR3 reads CASSLGRGPTEAFF. The CDR3 DNA sequence: TGTGCCAGCAGTTTGGGTAGGGGGCCTACTGAAGCTTTCTTT.

The chain has TRBV9 and TRBJ2-7; possible D gene TRBD1, 5 bases. V was trimmed by 4 bases and J by 2 bases, leaving 19 bases between them. This CDR3 contains 16 residues. CDR1 is SGDLS and CDR2 is YYNGEE in the germline V gene. DNA of the CDR3: TGTGCCAGCAGCCCCCAGGGTGGCGGTGATACCTACGAGCAGTACTTC. It is translated as CASSPQGGGDTYEQYF.

The CDR3 is CASSSRQSTDTQYF. The CDR3 bases are TGTGCCAGCAGCAGCCGACAAAGCACAGATACGCAGTATTTT. V usage is TRBV2 and J usage is TRBJ2-3, with D uncertain. V lost 6 bases to trimming and J lost 0 bases, with 10 bases between them. CDR3 length equals 14 residues. Germline CDR1 SNHLY, CDR2 FYNNEI.

A single count supports this clone. This chain links TRBV4-3 with TRBJ2-3, with TRBD2 matching over 8 bases. V trimming: 1 base; J trimming: 0 bases; junction bases outside the gene matches: 6. CDR3 size: 17 residues. From germline, CDR1 is LGHNA and CDR2 YSLEER. In nucleotides, the CDR3 is TGCGCCAGCAGCCAAGCCTGGGCTAGCGGGAGCACAGATACGCAGTATTTT. Translated, it gives CASSQAWASGSTDTQYF.

The chain links TRBV5-5 to TRBJ2-5; D is uncertain. Trimming stripped 4 bases from V and 2 bases from J, with 9 bases between. This CDR3 is built from 13 residues. Per germline, CDR1 SGHKS and CDR2 YYEKEE (reference sequence). The CDR3 DNA follows: TGTGCCAGCAGCCTTCTTGGTCAAGAGACCCAGTACTTC. Translated: CASSLLGQETQYF. The complete variable domain, with remaining parts taken from reference TRBV5-5 and TRBJ2-5, reads DAGVTQSPTHLIKTRGQQVTLRCSPISGHKSVSWYQQVLGQGPQFIFQYYEKEERGRGNFPDRFSARQFPNYSSELNVNALLLGDSALYLCASSLLGQETQYFGPGTRLLVL.